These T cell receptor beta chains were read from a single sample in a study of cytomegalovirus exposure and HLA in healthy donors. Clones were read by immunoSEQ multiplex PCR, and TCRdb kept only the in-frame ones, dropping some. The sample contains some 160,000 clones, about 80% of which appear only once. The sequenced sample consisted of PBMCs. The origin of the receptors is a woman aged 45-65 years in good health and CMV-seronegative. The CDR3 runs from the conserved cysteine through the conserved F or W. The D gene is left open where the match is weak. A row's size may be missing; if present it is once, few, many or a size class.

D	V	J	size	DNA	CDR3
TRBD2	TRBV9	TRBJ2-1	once	TGTGCCAGCAGCGTAGACAGCGGGGGTATTAGTGATGAGCAGTTCTTC	CASSVDSGGISDEQFF
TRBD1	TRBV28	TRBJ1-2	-	TGTGCCAGCAGTCCAGGGACAGGCGCGATCTTAAATGGCTACACCTTC	CASSPGTGAILNGYTF
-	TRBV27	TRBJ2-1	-	TGTGCCAGCAGTTCTAGATATCCCGACAATGAGCAGTTCTTC	CASSSRYPDNEQFF
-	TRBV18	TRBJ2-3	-	TGTGCCAGCTCCCGGCGGGGTGGCACAGATACGCAGTATTTT	CASSRRGGTDTQYF
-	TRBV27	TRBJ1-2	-	TGTGCCAGCAGTCTGGCCGGGACACCGAACTATGGCTACACCTTC	CASSLAGTPNYGYTF
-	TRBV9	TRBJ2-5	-	TGTGCCAGCAGCGCTGACGGGGGAGGAGAGACCCAGTACTTC	CASSADGGGETQYF
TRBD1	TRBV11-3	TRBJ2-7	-	TGTGCCAGCAGCCTCCGGGGACAGGGCTACGAGCAGTACTTC	CASSLRGQGYEQYF
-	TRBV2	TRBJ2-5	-	TGTGCCAGCAGTGTTCGGGGATGGGGGACCCAGTACTTC	CASSVRGWGTQYF
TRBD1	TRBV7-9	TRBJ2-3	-	TGTGCCAGCAGCGCCCGACAGGGAACAGATACGCAGTATTTT	CASSARQGTDTQYF
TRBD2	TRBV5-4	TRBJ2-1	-	TGTGCCAGCAGCTTGGTTAGCGGGGGGGCCTCGAGCTCCTACAATGAGCAGTTCTTC	CASSLVSGGASSSYNEQFF
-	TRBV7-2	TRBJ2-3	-	TGTGCCAGCAGCTTCCTAGATACGCAGTATTTT	CASSFLDTQYF
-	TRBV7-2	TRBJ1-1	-	TGTGCCAGCAGCTTAGCATTAGGGGGTATGGCTTTCTTT	CASSLALGGMAFF
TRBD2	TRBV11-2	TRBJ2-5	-	TGTGCCAGCAGCTACGGACTAGCGGGGACCCAGTACTTC	CASSYGLAGTQYF
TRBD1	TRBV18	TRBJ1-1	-	TGTGCCAGCTCTCCCCGTACCGGACAGGGGGGGACTGAAGCTTTCTTT	CASSPRTGQGGTEAFF
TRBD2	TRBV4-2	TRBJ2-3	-	TGTGCCAGCAGCCTTACGCGGAGCGGGATGTCAGATACGCAGTATTTT	CASSLTRSGMSDTQYF
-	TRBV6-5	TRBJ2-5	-	TGTGCCAGCAGTTACTACGGGACACTAGAGACCCAGTACTTC	CASSYYGTLETQYF